This T cell receptor (beta chain) is drawn from a study of cytotoxic CD8 clonotypes in ibrutinib-treated CLL. Unmatched junction bases numbered 6, after V lost 0 bases and J lost 3 bases. Germline V gives CDR1 SGHTA, CDR2 FQGNSA. The CDR3 extends over 20 amino acids. Libraries were prepared by immunoSEQ multiplex PCR; TCRdb keeps only in-frame clonotypes and omits some of them. The sample lists around 52,000 clones, over 55% occurring once. The sequences come from PBMCs, collected after 24 months of ibrutinib treatment. J is TRBJ2-6 and V is TRBV7-2, with 15 bases fitting TRBD2. The sequence was collected from a human donor with chronic lymphocytic leukemia. The CDR3 reads CASSLASTGLAGGGANVLTF. CDR3 in DNA: TGTGCCAGCAGCTTAGCCTCAACGGGACTAGCGGGAGGTGGGGCCAACGTCCTGACTTTC.